This T cell receptor beta chain comes out of a study of blood T cell repertoires in COVID-19. In the study overall: There were acute and convalescent COVID-19 samples, and they came from the United States, Italy and Spain. PBMCs, B-cell-depleted T cells, or T cells provided the cDNA or gDNA that made up the material.

Germline lookup yields CDR1 MNHEY and CDR2 SMNVEV (reference sequence). V was pared by 5 bases and J by 2 bases, with 15 bases between. There are 15 residues in the CDR3. Study members were between roughly 18 and 90 years old and lived in 24 US regions. Membership in each cohort depended on participant-reported clinical history. TCRdb's copy holds only in-frame clones and misses some; the assay was immunoSEQ multiplex PCR. Of 250,000 to 350,000 clones listed, 85% to 90% are singletons. The chain joins TRBV27 to TRBJ1-2; D perhaps matches TRBD1 (6 bases). This TCR derives from a woman aged 18-29 years who had recovered from COVID-19. The specimen was PBMCs or T cells enriched from blood (not recorded which). CDR3: CASSADRRWNYGYTF. CDR3 in DNA: TGTGCCAGCAGTGCCGACAGGAGATGGAACTATGGCTACACCTTC.